This T cell receptor (beta chain) is from a study of shared clonotypes between healthy human individuals. Study results and limitations: Among donors, the sharing of clonotypes was expected to be influenced by sequencing depth.

The table came from immunoSEQ multiplex PCR; TCRdb's copy has only in-frame clones and leaves some out. The profile shows approximately 510,000 clones, 75% to 85% of them singletons. Germline V lookup: CDR1 LNHDA, CDR2 SQIVND (reference sequence). This CDR3 region has 15 residues. The trim removed 6 bases at V and 5 bases at J, leaving 11 bases unmatched. This clone is a singleton in its sample. The antigen remains undetermined. The sequence was collected from a woman between 35 and 50 years old in good health. Some clones in this sample may be carry-over from other donors' samples. Sequencing input: PBMCs. The rearrangement links TRBV19 to TRBJ1-1; 8 nucleotides match TRBD1. The CDR3 DNA sequence: TGTGCCAGTAGGCCCCCAGGGGGCGTTAATACTGAAGCTTTCTTT. As protein: CASRPPGGVNTEAFF.